This T cell receptor (beta chain) derives from a study of blood T cell repertoires in COVID-19. Study overall: Donors in the United States, Italy and Spain gave samples during acute or convalescent COVID-19. PBMCs, B-cell-depleted T cells, or T cells were the source of the cDNA or gDNA that made up the material.

The CDR3 is 17 amino acids. Germline assignment: CDR1 LGHDT and CDR2 YNNKEL (reference sequence). V was trimmed by 0 bases and J by 10 bases, leaving 22 bases between them. The authors' processing: Nucleated cell counts were estimated from reference gene primer amplification. Assay used: immunoSEQ multiplex PCR; TCRdb lists only in-frame clones, some missing. That table furnishes V, J and clone size, whereas the DNA furnished D and trimming. The profile covers about 310,000 clones, with roughly 87% appearing a single time and 1% taken by the ten largest. J is TRBJ2-1 and V is TRBV3-1 (or the pseudogene TRBV3-2); tentatively, D is TRBD2 (7 bases). This TCR derives from a man aged 45 to 65 with active or convalescent COVID-19. Specimen: peripheral blood. Here the CDR3 DNA reads TGTGCCAGCAGCCAAGAGATCTTGGCGGGGGCCTCAGGGGAGCAGTTCTTC. This codes for CASSQEILAGASGEQFF.